This passage covers 25 T cell receptor beta chains from one sample sequenced in a study of beta chain features in type 1 diabetes. Expressed TCRB transcripts were sequenced after all isolated RNA was converted to cDNA. Data came from immunoSEQ multiplex PCR; TCRdb stores just in-frame clones and leaves some out. The sample contains hundreds of thousands of clones, around 12% of which appear only once. The specimen sequenced was naive CD4+ T cells from blood. Receptor source: a man younger than 35 in good health.

This clone was found a few times. The chain links TRBV28 to TRBJ2-7; D uncertain. V lost 1 base to trimming and J lost 3 bases, with 13 bases between them. The length of the CDR3 is 15 residues. Germline V gives CDR1 MDHEN, CDR2 SYDVKM. The CDR3 DNA is TGTGCCAGCAGTTTATTAGACTTCACAAGCTACGAGCAGTACTTC. This codes for CASSLLDFTSYEQYF.

The genes are TRBV2 and TRBJ2-7, with 9 positions matching TRBD1. Germline lookup yields CDR1 SNHLY and CDR2 FYNNEI. V was pared by 3 bases and J by 3 bases, with 12 bases of the junction left unmatched. This CDR3 comprises 17 residues. The CDR3 DNA reads as TGTGCCAGCAGTGAGAGAAAATCAGGGACAGGGTACTACGAGCAGTACTTC. Translation: CASSERKSGTGYYEQYF. Using reference TRBV2 and TRBJ2-7 for the parts outside the CDR3, the full variable domain is EPEVTQTPSHQVTQMGQEVILRCVPISNHLYFYWYRQILGQKVEFLVSFYNNEISEKSEIFDDQFSVERPDGSNFTLKIRSTKLEDSAMYFCASSERKSGTGYYEQYFGPGTRLTVT.

There are a few counts of this clone. This chain joins TRBV11-2 and TRBJ2-5; 9 bases agree with TRBD2. The CDR3 spans 13 residues. Germline V gene lookup returns CDR1 SGHAT and CDR2 FQNNGV. V shed 1 base, J shed 10 bases, and the junction held 4 bases outside the gene matches. The CDR3 DNA reads TGTGCCAGCAGCTTAGTTAGCGGGAGTGGCCAGTACTTC. Translating it yields CASSLVSGSGQYF.

The rearrangement links TRBV15 to TRBJ2-5, with 16 positions matching TRBD2. V gave up 1 base and J gave up 4 bases; unmatched junction bases: 3. The CDR3 runs to 17 residues. CDR1 and CDR2 from the germline V gene are LNHNV and YYDKDF (reference sequence). CDR3 nucleotide sequence: TGTGCCACCAGCAGAGGGGGACTAGCGGGAGGGCCAGAGACCCAGTACTTC. Translating it yields CATSRGGLAGGPETQYF.

A few counts support this clone. The chain couples TRBV7-2 to TRBJ2-1, with 10 bases identical to TRBD2. The CDR3 is 16 amino acids. The V and J ends lost 0 bases and 4 bases, in that order; junction bases with no gene match: 3. Germline V gene data show CDR1 as SGHTA and CDR2 as FQGNSA. This CDR3 is CASSLATSGPYNEQFF. DNA of the CDR3: TGTGCCAGCAGCTTAGCGACTAGCGGGCCGTACAATGAGCAGTTCTTC.

The count of this clone is one. The rearrangement joins TRBV19 to TRBJ1-4; D perhaps matches TRBD1 (5 bases). CDR3 length: 15 residues. Germline loops: CDR1 LNHDA, CDR2 SQIVND (reference sequence). Trimming cost V 4 bases and J 3 bases, with 12 bases left between them. The CDR3 is CASSTGTGPNEKLFF. The CDR3 nucleotides are TGTGCCAGTAGTACGGGGACTGGGCCTAATGAAAAACTGTTTTTT.

This clone has just a few counts. The chain recombines TRBV6-5 with TRBJ2-5; 10 bases align to TRBD1. This CDR3 is built from 16 residues. Germline V gene sequence: CDR1 MNHEY, CDR2 SVGAGI. J gave up 4 bases and V 0 bases, and 5 bases lay outside the gene matches. CDR3 nucleotides: TGTGCCAGCAGTTACTCGATCGGGACAGGGGTAGAGACCCAGTACTTC. Translation: CASSYSIGTGVETQYF.

The chain recombines TRBV30 with TRBJ1-2; D might be TRBD1 (6 bases). With 5 bases removed from V and 2 bases from J, the gap between germline ends came to 15 bases. This CDR3 has 14 amino acids. Germline V gene sequence: CDR1 GTSNPN, CDR2 SVGIG (reference sequence). The CDR3 nucleotides read TGTGCCTGGTCTCCGGGACAAGTGAACTATGGCTACACCTTC. It is translated as CAWSPGQVNYGYTF.

This clone appeared a few times. V is TRBV7-9 and J is TRBJ2-1, with D perhaps matching TRBD2 (6 bases). From germline, CDR1 is SEHNR and CDR2 FQNEAQ (reference sequence). Trimming cost V 5 bases and J 8 bases, with 22 bases left between them. This CDR3 has 16 amino acids. CDR3 in amino acids: CASSRSWGVGDDEQFF. CDR3 sequence (DNA): TGTGCCAGCAGCCGCAGTTGGGGGGTCGGAGACGATGAGCAGTTCTTC.

The V gene is TRBV28, the J gene TRBJ2-3; D remains ambiguous. Germline V CDR1 and CDR2: MDHEN, SYDVKM. CDR3 length equals 11 residues. Trimming cost V 7 bases and J 6 bases, with 8 bases left between them. CDR3: CASTLRDTQYF. CDR3 sequence (DNA): TGTGCCAGCACCCTTCGGGATACGCAGTATTTT.

V gene TRBV28 combines with J gene TRBJ2-1; 8 bases match TRBD1. Germline trimming cut 7 bases from V and 8 bases from J; bases unmatched to any gene: 13. This CDR3 comprises 15 residues. Germline V gives CDR1 MDHEN, CDR2 SYDVKM. In nucleotides, the CDR3 is TGTGCCAGCACCCCGAGACAGGGGAATTCCGATGAGCAGTTCTTC. Amino acid sequence: CASTPRQGNSDEQFF.

The chain is built from TRBV27 and TRBJ2-4, with TRBD2 identical over 9 bases. Germline V lookup: CDR1 MNHEY, CDR2 SMNVEV (reference sequence). This CDR3 region has 16 residues. J was trimmed by 8 bases and V by 2 bases; bases with no gene match: 10. The CDR3 protein is CASSLTGREGRDIQYF. Written as DNA, the CDR3 is TGTGCCAGCAGTTTAACCGGGCGGGAGGGCCGAGACATTCAGTACTTC.

The chain joins TRBV7-2 to TRBJ2-5; 8 nucleotides match TRBD2. Trimming took 3 bases from V and 4 from J; bases not matched to a gene: 7. Germline assignment: CDR1 SGHTA and CDR2 FQGNSA. The CDR3 covers 15 residues. The CDR3 spells CASSFSGGGSETQYF. The CDR3 nucleotides read TGTGCCAGCAGCTTTTCCGGGGGGGGGTCAGAGACCCAGTACTTC.

As DNA, the CDR3 is TGCGCCAGCAGCGTAAGCAGGGGGCTGCGGGAGACCCAGTACTTC. Encoded protein: CASSVSRGLRETQYF. The chain joins TRBV5-1 to TRBJ2-5; 8 positions match TRBD1. Germline V gives CDR1 SGHRS, CDR2 YFSETQ. The CDR3 totals 15 residues. V shed 4 bases, J shed 5 bases, and the junction held 10 bases outside the gene matches.

A few counts support this clone. The chain carries TRBV7-6 and TRBJ2-1, with D maybe TRBD1 (6 bases). The germline CDR1 and CDR2 sequences are SGHVS and FNYEAQ. This CDR3 contains 16 residues. Trimming shortened V by 5 bases and J by 2 bases, and 16 bases separated the two germline ends. The CDR3 DNA sequence: TGTGCCAGCAGCCCGCGACAGAGGACAGCCTACAATGAGCAGTTCTTC. It is translated as CASSPRQRTAYNEQFF. Full variable domain (missing parts from reference TRBV7-6 and TRBJ2-1): GAGVSQSPRYKVTKRGQDVALRCDPISGHVSLYWYRQALGQGPEFLTYFNYEAQQDKSGLPNDRFSAERPEGSISTLTIQRTEQRDSAMYRCASSPRQRTAYNEQFFGPGTRLTVL.

This clone appeared a few times. J is TRBJ2-7 and V is TRBV5-1, with 7 bases that match TRBD1. The V segment lost 5 bases and the J segment 3 bases; nucleotides outside the gene matches: 11. The CDR3 is 15 amino acids. From germline, CDR1 is SGHRS and CDR2 YFSETQ. CDR3: CASSPAGTEYYEQYF. The CDR3 nucleotides read TGCGCCAGCAGTCCGGCCGGGACAGAGTACTACGAGCAGTACTTC.

The rearrangement links TRBV30 to TRBJ1-2; 9 nucleotides align to TRBD1. In germline, CDR1 is GTSNPN, CDR2 SVGIG (reference sequence). This CDR3 spans 14 amino acids. Unmatched junction bases numbered 8, after V lost 2 bases and J lost 7 bases. The CDR3 loop reads CAWSIGTGMSGYTF. CDR3 DNA sequence: TGTGCCTGGAGTATAGGGACAGGGATGAGTGGCTACACCTTC.

The V gene is TRBV7-3, the J gene TRBJ1-1; TRBD1 aligns across 7 bases. The germline gives CDR1 SGHTA, CDR2 FQGTGA. Germline trimming cut 2 bases from V and 4 bases from J; bases unmatched to any gene: 4. CDR3 length: 14 residues. The CDR3 sequence is CASSLDREITEAFF. CDR3 DNA sequence: TGTGCCAGCAGCTTAGACAGGGAGATCACTGAAGCTTTCTTT.

The gene calls are TRBV7-2 and TRBJ2-1; 11 bases map to TRBD2. V shed 3 bases and J 2 bases; nucleotides not matched to a gene: 0. CDR3 length equals 15 residues. Germline V gene data show CDR1 as SGHTA and CDR2 as FQGNSA. The CDR3 reads CASSFSGRAYNEQFF. The DNA for the CDR3 is TGTGCCAGCAGCTTTAGCGGGAGGGCCTACAATGAGCAGTTCTTC.

The genes are TRBV5-4 and TRBJ2-7; 8 nucleotides agree with TRBD2. V shed 3 bases, J shed 1 base, and the junction held 3 bases outside the gene matches. Per the germline V gene, CDR1 is SGHNT and CDR2 is YYREEE (reference sequence). CDR3 size: 14 residues. The CDR3 protein is CASSSTGGSYEQYF. The CDR3, as DNA: TGTGCCAGCAGCTCCACGGGGGGGTCCTACGAGCAGTACTTC. Full variable domain (outside the CDR3, taken from reference TRBV5-4 and TRBJ2-7): ETGVTQSPTHLIKTRGQQVTLRCSSQSGHNTVSWYQQALGQGPQFIFQYYREEENGRGNFPPRFSGLQFPNYSSELNVNALELDDSALYLCASSSTGGSYEQYFGPGTRLTVT.

The rearrangement links TRBV7-2 to TRBJ2-7, with TRBD2 matching 9 bases. Germline lookup yields CDR1 SGHTA and CDR2 FQGNSA. J was trimmed by 4 bases and V by 1 base; bases with no gene match: 5. The CDR3 extends over 15 amino acids. The CDR3 loop is CASSLVVAGVYEQYF. DNA of the CDR3: TGTGCCAGCAGCTTAGTAGTAGCGGGGGTATACGAGCAGTACTTC.

This clone occurred a few times. The rearrangement links TRBV6-6 to TRBJ2-2; D not resolved. V was trimmed by 4 bases and J by 1 base, leaving 10 bases between them. CDR1 MNHNY and CDR2 SVGAGI come from the germline V gene (reference sequence). The CDR3 is 15 amino acids. DNA of the CDR3: TGTGCCAGCAGTTCTCGGTCAGGGAACACCGGGGAGCTGTTTTTT. This gives the protein CASSSRSGNTGELFF.

V usage is TRBV29-1 and J usage is TRBJ2-3, with D perhaps TRBD2 (6 bases). V gave up 4 bases and J gave up 5 bases, with 19 bases separating them. Germline CDR1 SQVTM, CDR2 ANQGSEA. The CDR3 contains 15 residues. The CDR3 nucleotides read TGCAGCGTTGCGAGCGGAGGGTATGCTAAAGATACGCAGTATTTT. This translates into CSVASGGYAKDTQYF.

This clone was picked up a small number of times. The V gene is TRBV29-1, the J gene TRBJ1-1; 9 nucleotides agree with TRBD1. The junction had 6 bases not matched to a gene; V was cut back by 6 bases and J by 4 bases. The CDR3 spans 13 residues. Germline CDR1 and CDR2: SQVTM and ANQGSEA. CDR3 in DNA: TGCAGCGTGTTACAGGGGGCAGGCACTGAAGCTTTCTTT. This codes for CSVLQGAGTEAFF.

This clone came up many times. The J gene is TRBJ2-6, the V gene TRBV29-1; perhaps TRBD2 as D (5 bases). The germline V gene encodes CDR1 SQVTM and CDR2 ANQGSEA. This CDR3 contains 13 residues. The CDR3 sequence is CAQEVSGANVLTF. The CDR3 DNA sequence: TGCGCCCAGGAGGTCTCTGGGGCCAACGTCCTGACTTTC.